The present TCR beta chain was sequenced within a study of Ad26.COV2.S vaccination and SARS-CoV-2 variants. Broader study findings: The breadth of spike-specific CD8+ and CD4+ T cell responses after vaccination was reportedly substantial.

On this clone: Its antigen is not known.

Regarding treatment: some 20 received Ad26.COV2.S at low or high dose, single or two shots; about 5 received placebo; per-sample allocation not given. Collection of the samples took place on day 63 after the first injection of vaccine or placebo. With 4 bases removed from V and 2 bases from J, the gap between germline ends came to 12 bases. This CDR3 has 15 amino acids. The germline V gene has CDR1 SGHTA and CDR2 FQGTGA. The method was immunoSEQ multiplex PCR; TCRdb's version includes in-frame clones alone and lacks a portion of them. Altogether roughly 320,000 clones are present, roughly 87% being singletons, with the ten largest covering roughly 3.1%.

The V and J genes are TRBV7-3 and TRBJ1-3; D may be TRBD1 (5 bases). The TCR originated in a person between 18 and 59 years old who received the Ad26.COV2.S COVID-19 vaccine or a placebo. Sequencing used peripheral blood, obtained in a trial of Ad26.COV2.S vaccine versus placebo. The CDR3 nucleotides read TGTGCCAGCAGCTCCCAGGGTGGGCCTGGAAACACCATATATTTT. Protein sequence: CASSSQGGPGNTIYF.